A selection of T cell receptor beta chains follows, all from one sample in a study of blood T cell repertoires in COVID-19. The repertoire was sequenced with immunoSEQ multiplex PCR; TCRdb's copy has only in-frame clones and lacks some. The table records roughly 150,000 clones, about nine tenths of them present only once. The sample consisted of peripheral blood. Receptors were obtained from a man older than 75 with acute or convalescent COVID-19. Both conserved end residues are part of each CDR3. A D gene is named only where the DNA matches it firmly. For some rows the clone size is stated as once, few or many, or as a class when expanded; others skip it.

d_gene: TRBD1
abundance: .
j_gene: TRBJ1-6
v_gene: TRBV5-8
CDR3aa: CASSLWSTGKLGPLHF
CDR3nt: TGTGCCAGCAGCTTGTGGTCGACAGGGAAGTTGGGACCCCTCCACTTT

d_gene: TRBD1
abundance: .
j_gene: TRBJ2-7
v_gene: TRBV27
CDR3aa: CASRRTGGDEQYF
CDR3nt: TGTGCCAGCCGACGGACAGGGGGGGACGAGCAGTACTTC

d_gene: .
abundance: .
j_gene: TRBJ2-1
v_gene: TRBV9
CDR3aa: CASSVGQSSYNEQFF
CDR3nt: TGTGCCAGCAGCGTGGGGCAGTCTTCCTACAATGAGCAGTTCTTC

d_gene: .
abundance: .
j_gene: TRBJ1-6
v_gene: TRBV5-6
CDR3aa: CASSLRQNSPLHF
CDR3nt: TGTGCCAGCAGCTTAAGACAGAATTCACCCCTCCACTTT

d_gene: .
abundance: .
j_gene: TRBJ1-2
v_gene: TRBV10-1
CDR3aa: CASSESLGEGYTF
CDR3nt: TGCGCCAGCAGTGAGTCGCTAGGAGAGGGCTACACCTTC

d_gene: TRBD2
abundance: .
j_gene: TRBJ2-2
v_gene: TRBV5-4
CDR3aa: CASSLSSGVLNTGELFF
CDR3nt: TGTGCCAGCAGCTTATCTAGCGGGGTACTGAACACCGGGGAGCTGTTTTTT

d_gene: TRBD1
abundance: .
j_gene: TRBJ1-2
v_gene: TRBV3-1/TRBV3-2
CDR3aa: CASSPGTGGPLGYTF
CDR3nt: TGTGCCAGCAGCCCCGGGACAGGGGGTCCTTTAGGCTACACCTTC

d_gene: TRBD1
abundance: .
j_gene: TRBJ1-4
v_gene: TRBV19
CDR3aa: CASSGLGQGGEKLFF
CDR3nt: TGTGCCAGTAGTGGCCTGGGACAGGGCGGAGAAAAACTGTTTTTT

d_gene: .
abundance: .
j_gene: TRBJ2-1
v_gene: TRBV3-1/TRBV3-2
CDR3aa: CASSRRDFNEQFF
CDR3nt: TGTGCCAGCAGCCGGCGAGACTTCAATGAGCAGTTCTTC

d_gene: .
abundance: .
j_gene: TRBJ1-6
v_gene: TRBV27
CDR3aa: CASSQEYPYNSPLHF
CDR3nt: TGTGCCAGCAGTCAGGAATACCCGTATAATTCACCCCTCCACTTT

d_gene: .
abundance: .
j_gene: TRBJ2-3
v_gene: TRBV9
CDR3aa: CASTRGDRSTDTQYF
CDR3nt: TGTGCCAGCACCCGCGGGGACAGAAGCACAGATACGCAGTATTTT

d_gene: .
abundance: few
j_gene: TRBJ1-1
v_gene: TRBV5-1
CDR3aa: CASSLGSSEAFF
CDR3nt: TGCGCCAGCAGCTTGGGTAGCAGTGAAGCTTTCTTT

d_gene: TRBD2
abundance: .
j_gene: TRBJ2-5
v_gene: TRBV10-2
CDR3aa: CASSGWVAGIQETQYF
CDR3nt: TGCGCCAGCAGTGGTTGGGTAGCGGGAATCCAAGAGACCCAGTACTTC

d_gene: .
abundance: .
j_gene: TRBJ1-1
v_gene: TRBV11-2
CDR3aa: CASSPDMNTEAFF
CDR3nt: TGTGCCAGCAGCCCGGACATGAACACTGAAGCTTTCTTT

d_gene: .
abundance: .
j_gene: TRBJ2-3
v_gene: TRBV6-5
CDR3aa: CASSPGMGDTQYF
CDR3nt: TGTGCCAGCAGTCCAGGGATGGGCGATACGCAGTATTTT

d_gene: .
abundance: .
j_gene: TRBJ1-2
v_gene: TRBV9
CDR3aa: CASSVVPGQDYTF
CDR3nt: TGTGCCAGCAGCGTAGTGCCAGGCCAGGACTACACCTTC

d_gene: TRBD1
abundance: .
j_gene: TRBJ1-5
v_gene: TRBV29-1
CDR3aa: CSLPGQGNQPQHF
CDR3nt: TGCAGCCTGCCGGGACAGGGGAATCAGCCCCAGCATTTT

d_gene: .
abundance: .
j_gene: TRBJ2-1
v_gene: TRBV9
CDR3aa: CASSVQGGNEQFF
CDR3nt: TGTGCCAGCAGCGTTCAGGGGGGTAATGAGCAGTTCTTC

d_gene: .
abundance: .
j_gene: TRBJ2-3
v_gene: TRBV11-2
CDR3aa: CASSRSDTQYF
CDR3nt: TGTGCCAGCAGCCGGTCAGATACGCAGTATTTT

d_gene: TRBD1
abundance: .
j_gene: TRBJ1-2
v_gene: TRBV5-1
CDR3aa: CASRGQGYGYTF
CDR3nt: TGCGCCAGCAGAGGACAGGGTTATGGCTACACCTTC

d_gene: .
abundance: .
j_gene: TRBJ1-5
v_gene: TRBV10-3
CDR3aa: CATREDPNQPQHF
CDR3nt: TGTGCCACGAGGGAGGACCCTAATCAGCCCCAGCATTTT

d_gene: TRBD1
abundance: .
j_gene: TRBJ1-2
v_gene: TRBV6-5
CDR3aa: CASSYGTGNYGYTF
CDR3nt: TGTGCCAGCAGTTATGGGACAGGGAACTATGGCTACACCTTC

d_gene: TRBD1
abundance: .
j_gene: TRBJ2-2
v_gene: TRBV15
CDR3aa: CATSLKGSDRGYTGELFF
CDR3nt: TGTGCCACCAGCTTAAAAGGTAGCGACAGGGGTTACACCGGGGAGCTGTTTTTT

d_gene: TRBD2
abundance: .
j_gene: TRBJ2-2
v_gene: TRBV7-3
CDR3aa: CASSFLRESGELFF
CDR3nt: TGTGCCAGCAGCTTCTTGCGGGAGTCCGGGGAGCTGTTTTTT

d_gene: TRBD1
abundance: .
j_gene: TRBJ2-2
v_gene: TRBV5-1
CDR3aa: CASSLQGVENTGELFF
CDR3nt: TGCGCCAGCAGCTTACAGGGGGTCGAGAACACCGGGGAGCTGTTTTTT

d_gene: TRBD1
abundance: .
j_gene: TRBJ1-6
v_gene: TRBV28
CDR3aa: CATGDREIRALHF
CDR3nt: TGTGCCACTGGGGACAGGGAGATCAGAGCCCTCCACTTT

d_gene: .
abundance: .
j_gene: TRBJ1-1
v_gene: TRBV10-3
CDR3aa: CAINSRVGVNTEAFF
CDR3nt: TGTGCCATCAATTCGAGGGTCGGGGTGAACACTGAAGCTTTCTTT